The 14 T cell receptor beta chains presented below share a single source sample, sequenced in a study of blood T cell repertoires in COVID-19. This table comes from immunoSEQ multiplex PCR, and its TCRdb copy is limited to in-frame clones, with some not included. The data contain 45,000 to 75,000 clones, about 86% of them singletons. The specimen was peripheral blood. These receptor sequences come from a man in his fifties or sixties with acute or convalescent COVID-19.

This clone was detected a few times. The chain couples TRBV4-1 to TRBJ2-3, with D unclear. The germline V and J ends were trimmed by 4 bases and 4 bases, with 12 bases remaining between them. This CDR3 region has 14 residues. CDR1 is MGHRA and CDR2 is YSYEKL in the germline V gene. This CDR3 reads CASSLFIIADTQYF. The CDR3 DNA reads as TGCGCCAGCAGCCTTTTTATAATAGCAGATACGCAGTATTTT.

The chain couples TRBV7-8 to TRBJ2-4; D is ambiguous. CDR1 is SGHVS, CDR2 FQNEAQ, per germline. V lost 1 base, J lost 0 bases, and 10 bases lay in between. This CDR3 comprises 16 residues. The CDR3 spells CASSLGQAIAKNIQYF. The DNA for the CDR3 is TGTGCCAGCAGCTTAGGTCAAGCAATAGCCAAAAACATTCAGTACTTC.

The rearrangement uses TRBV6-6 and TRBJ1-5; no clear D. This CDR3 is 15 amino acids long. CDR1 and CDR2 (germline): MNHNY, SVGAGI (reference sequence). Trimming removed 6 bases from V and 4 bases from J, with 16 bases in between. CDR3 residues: CASSPITGINQPQHF. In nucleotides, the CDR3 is TGTGCCAGCAGCCCCATCACGGGAATTAATCAGCCCCAGCATTTT.

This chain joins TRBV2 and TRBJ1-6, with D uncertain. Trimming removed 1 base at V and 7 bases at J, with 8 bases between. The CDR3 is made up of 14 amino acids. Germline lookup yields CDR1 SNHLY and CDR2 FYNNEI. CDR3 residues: CASSEVIRNSPLHF. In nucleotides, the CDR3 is TGTGCCAGCAGTGAAGTGATCCGGAATTCACCCCTCCACTTT.

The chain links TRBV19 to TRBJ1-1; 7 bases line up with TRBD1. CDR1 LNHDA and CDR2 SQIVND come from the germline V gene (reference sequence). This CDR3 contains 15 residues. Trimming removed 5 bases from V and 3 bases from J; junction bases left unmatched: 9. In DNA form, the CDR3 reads TGTGCCAGTAGTCCCACAGGGGTCGGGCACACTGAAGCTTTCTTT. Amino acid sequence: CASSPTGVGHTEAFF. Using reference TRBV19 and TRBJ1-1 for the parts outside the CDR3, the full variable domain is DGGITQSPKYLFRKEGQNVTLSCEQNLNHDAMYWYRQDPGQGLRLIYYSQIVNDFQKGDIAEGYSVSREKKESFPLTVTSAQKNPTAFYLCASSPTGVGHTEAFFGQGTRLTVV.

CDR3 DNA: TGTGCCAGTAGGGGCAGGGGCATCAGCACAGATACGCAGTATTTT. Its translation: CASRGRGISTDTQYF. V and J are TRBV19 and TRBJ2-3, with a possible D match to TRBD1 (6 bases). Germline CDR1 is LNHDA and CDR2 is SQIVND (reference sequence). CDR3 length: 15 residues. V lost 6 bases and J 0 bases, leaving 13 bases between the germline ends.

The CDR3 is CASSSTGRGETQYF. In DNA form, the CDR3 reads TGTGCCAGCAGTTCAACCGGACGGGGAGAGACCCAGTACTTC. The gene calls are TRBV7-2 and TRBJ2-5, with TRBD2 as a possible D gene (5 bases). The germline V gene encodes CDR1 SGHTA and CDR2 FQGNSA. Trimming pared 6 bases from V and 4 bases from J, leaving 15 bases between. This CDR3 has 14 amino acids.

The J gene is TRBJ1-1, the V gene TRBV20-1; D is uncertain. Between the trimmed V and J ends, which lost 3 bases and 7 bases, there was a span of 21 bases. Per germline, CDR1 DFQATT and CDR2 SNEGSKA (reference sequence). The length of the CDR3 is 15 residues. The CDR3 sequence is CSASGTAEGYGEAFF. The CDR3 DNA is TGCAGTGCTAGTGGTACAGCCGAGGGATATGGTGAAGCTTTCTTT.

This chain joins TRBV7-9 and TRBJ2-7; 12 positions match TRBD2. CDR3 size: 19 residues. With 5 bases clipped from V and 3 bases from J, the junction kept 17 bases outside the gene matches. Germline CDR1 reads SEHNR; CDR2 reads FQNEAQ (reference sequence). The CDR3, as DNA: TGTGCCAGCAGCGCTGGTCCGGGACAGAAGACTAGCGGGAGCTACGAGCAGTACTTC. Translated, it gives CASSAGPGQKTSGSYEQYF.

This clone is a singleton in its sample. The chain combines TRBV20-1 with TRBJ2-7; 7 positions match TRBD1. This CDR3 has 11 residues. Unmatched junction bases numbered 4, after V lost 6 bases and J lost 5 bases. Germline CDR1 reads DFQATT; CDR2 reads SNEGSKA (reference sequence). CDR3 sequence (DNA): TGCAGTGCCTCGACAGGGCACGAGCAGTACTTC. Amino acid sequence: CSASTGHEQYF.

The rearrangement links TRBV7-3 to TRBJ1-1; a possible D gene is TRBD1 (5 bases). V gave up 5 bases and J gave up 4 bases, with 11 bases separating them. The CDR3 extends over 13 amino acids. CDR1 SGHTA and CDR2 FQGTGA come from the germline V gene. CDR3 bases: TGTGCCAGCAGCCCGGGGGGGATCACTGAAGCTTTCTTT. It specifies CASSPGGITEAFF.

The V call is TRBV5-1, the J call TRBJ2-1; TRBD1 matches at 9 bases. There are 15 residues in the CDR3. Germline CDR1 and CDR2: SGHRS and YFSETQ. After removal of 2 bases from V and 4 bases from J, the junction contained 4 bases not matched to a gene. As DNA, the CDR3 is TGCGCCAGCAGCTTTACAGGGGGCGCTTACAATGAGCAGTTCTTC. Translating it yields CASSFTGGAYNEQFF.

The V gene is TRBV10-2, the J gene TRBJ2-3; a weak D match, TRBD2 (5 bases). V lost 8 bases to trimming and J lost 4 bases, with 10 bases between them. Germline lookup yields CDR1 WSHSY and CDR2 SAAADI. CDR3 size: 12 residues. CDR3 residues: CASVAGPDTQYF. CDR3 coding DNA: TGCGCCAGCGTGGCGGGCCCAGATACGCAGTATTTT.

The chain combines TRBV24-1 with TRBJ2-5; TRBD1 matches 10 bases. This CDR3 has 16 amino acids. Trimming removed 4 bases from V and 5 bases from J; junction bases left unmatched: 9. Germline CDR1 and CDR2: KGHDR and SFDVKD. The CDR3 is CATSDPGQGIGETQYF. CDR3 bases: TGTGCCACCAGTGACCCGGGACAGGGGATTGGGGAGACCCAGTACTTC.